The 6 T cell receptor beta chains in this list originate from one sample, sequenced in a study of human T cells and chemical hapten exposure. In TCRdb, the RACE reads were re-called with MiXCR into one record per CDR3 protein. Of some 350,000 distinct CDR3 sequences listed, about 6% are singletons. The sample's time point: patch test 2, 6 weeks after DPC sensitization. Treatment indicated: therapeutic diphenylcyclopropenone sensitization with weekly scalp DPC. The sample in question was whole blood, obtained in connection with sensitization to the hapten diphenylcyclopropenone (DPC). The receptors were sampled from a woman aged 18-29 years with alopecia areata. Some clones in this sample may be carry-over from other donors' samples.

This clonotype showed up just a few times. This CDR3 reads CSAWGGSRAQGYTQYF. In nucleotides, the CDR3 is TGCAGTGCTTGGGGGGGGAGCAGGGCCCAGGGATATACGCAGTATTTT. This chain links TRBV20-1 with TRBJ2-3; 7 bases are shared with TRBD2. Germline V CDR1 and CDR2: DFQATT, SNEGSKA (reference sequence). With V trimmed by 5 bases and J by 7 bases, 18 bases remained unmatched. This CDR3 is 16 amino acids long.

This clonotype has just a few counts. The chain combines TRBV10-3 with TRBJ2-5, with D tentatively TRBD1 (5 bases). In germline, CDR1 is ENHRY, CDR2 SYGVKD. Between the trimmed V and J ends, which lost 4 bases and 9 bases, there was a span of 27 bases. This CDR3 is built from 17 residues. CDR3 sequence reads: CAISASQGIMSEKSQYF. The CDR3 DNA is TGTGCCATCAGTGCCTCTCAGGGCATAATGTCGGAAAAGTCCCAGTACTTC.

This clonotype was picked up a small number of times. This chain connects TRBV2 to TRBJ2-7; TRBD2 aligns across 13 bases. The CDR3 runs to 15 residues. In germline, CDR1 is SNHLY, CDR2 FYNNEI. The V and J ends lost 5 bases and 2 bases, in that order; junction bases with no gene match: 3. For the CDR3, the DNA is TGTGCCAGCAGTTCACTAGCGGGGGGGCCCTACGAGCAGTACTTC. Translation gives CASSSLAGGPYEQYF.

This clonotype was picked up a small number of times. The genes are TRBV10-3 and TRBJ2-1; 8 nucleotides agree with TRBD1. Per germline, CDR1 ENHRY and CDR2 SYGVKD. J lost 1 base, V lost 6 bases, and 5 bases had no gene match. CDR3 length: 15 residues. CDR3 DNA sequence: TGTGCCATCAGCTCCGGGACAGGTTCCTACAATGAGCAGTTCTTC. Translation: CAISSGTGSYNEQFF.

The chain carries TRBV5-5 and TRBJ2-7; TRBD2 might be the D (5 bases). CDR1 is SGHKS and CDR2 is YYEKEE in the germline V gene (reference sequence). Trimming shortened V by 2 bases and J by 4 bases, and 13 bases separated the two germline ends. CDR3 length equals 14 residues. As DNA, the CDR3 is TGTGCCAGCAGCTTTAGTCTCGGCGGGTACGAGCAGTACTTC. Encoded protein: CASSFSLGGYEQYF.

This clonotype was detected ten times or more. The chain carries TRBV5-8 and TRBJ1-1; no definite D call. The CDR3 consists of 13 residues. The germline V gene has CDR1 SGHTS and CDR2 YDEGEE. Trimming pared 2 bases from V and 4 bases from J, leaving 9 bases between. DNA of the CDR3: TGTGCCAGCAGCTTCCATGAACCCACTGAAGCTTTCTTT. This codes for CASSFHEPTEAFF.